The T cell receptor beta chain described here comes from a study of blood T cells in healthy people across ages. General study results and limits: Expanded clonotype changes were possibly confounded by unknown donor CMV status.

A second about 6 to 12 cycle PCR used barcoded and J-beta primers. Each cDNA molecule, via a template-switch adaptor with 12 random nucleotides, was tagged. TCRdb processed the 5' RACE reads anew with MiXCR; each CDR3 protein has one entry. The profile shows 650,000 to 1,000,000 distinct CDR3 sequences, about 36% of them singletons. Between the trimmed V and J ends, which lost 3 bases and 4 bases, there was a span of 8 bases. The CDR3 loop spans 13 amino acids. The germline V gene encodes CDR1 MGHRA and CDR2 YSYEKL. Note on this clonotype: What it recognizes is unknown.

Donors gave about 10 milliliters of peripheral blood apiece. The study isolated at least 6.5 million PBMCs from each sample. This chain joins TRBV4-1 and TRBJ2-3, with D uncertain. This TCR was sampled from a man between 18 and 35 years old in good health. The sequenced material came from blood. CDR3: CASSHWVADTQYF. As DNA, the CDR3 is TGCGCCAGCAGCCATTGGGTGGCAGATACGCAGTATTTT.